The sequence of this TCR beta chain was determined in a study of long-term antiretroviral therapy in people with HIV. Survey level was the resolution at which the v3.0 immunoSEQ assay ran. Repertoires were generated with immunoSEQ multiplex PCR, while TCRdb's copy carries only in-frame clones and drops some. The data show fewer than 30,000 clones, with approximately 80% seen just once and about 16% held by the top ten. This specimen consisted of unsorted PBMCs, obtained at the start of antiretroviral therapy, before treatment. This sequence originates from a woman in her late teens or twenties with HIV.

The DNA for the CDR3 is TGCGCCAGCAGCTTGCTTGGGACAGCTCAAGAGACCCAGTACTTC. Translation gives CASSLLGTAQETQYF. The chain has TRBV5-1 and TRBJ2-5; TRBD1 agrees at 7 bases. V shed 1 base and J 2 bases; nucleotides not matched to a gene: 5. This CDR3 contains 15 residues. The V gene's germline CDR1 is SGHRS and CDR2 YFSETQ.